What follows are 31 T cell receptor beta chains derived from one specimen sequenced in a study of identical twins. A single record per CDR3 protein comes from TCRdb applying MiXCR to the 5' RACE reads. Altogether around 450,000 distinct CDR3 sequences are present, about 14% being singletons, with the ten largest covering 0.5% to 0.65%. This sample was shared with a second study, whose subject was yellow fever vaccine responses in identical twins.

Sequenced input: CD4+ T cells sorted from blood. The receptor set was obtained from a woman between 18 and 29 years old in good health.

CDR3 coding DNA: TGTGCCAGCAGCTTAGTACCCCCAGGGAACACCGGGGAGCTGTTTTTT. As protein: CASSLVPPGNTGELFF. The V and J genes are TRBV7-8 and TRBJ2-2; D remains unclear. CDR1 and CDR2 (germline): SGHVS, FQNEAQ. Deletions cut 1 base from V and 1 base from J, with 10 bases between. This CDR3 is built from 16 residues.

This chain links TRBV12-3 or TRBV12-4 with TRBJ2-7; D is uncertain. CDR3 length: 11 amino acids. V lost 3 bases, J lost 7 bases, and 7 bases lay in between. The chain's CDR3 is CASSLIREQYF. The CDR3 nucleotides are TGTGCCAGCAGTTTGATTAGGGAGCAGTACTTC.

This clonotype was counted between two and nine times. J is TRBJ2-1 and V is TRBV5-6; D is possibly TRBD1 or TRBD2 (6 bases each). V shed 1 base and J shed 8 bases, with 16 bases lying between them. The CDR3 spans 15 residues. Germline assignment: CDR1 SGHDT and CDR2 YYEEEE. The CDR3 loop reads CASSLMPQGGYEQFF. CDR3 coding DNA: TGTGCCAGCAGCTTGATGCCCCAAGGGGGGTATGAGCAGTTCTTC. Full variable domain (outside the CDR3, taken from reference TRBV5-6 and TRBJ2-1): DAGVTQSPTHLIKTRGQQVTLRCSPKSGHDTVSWYQQALGQGPQFIFQYYEEEERQRGNFPDRFSGHQFPNYSSELNVNALLLGDSALYLCASSLMPQGGYEQFFGPGTRLTVL.

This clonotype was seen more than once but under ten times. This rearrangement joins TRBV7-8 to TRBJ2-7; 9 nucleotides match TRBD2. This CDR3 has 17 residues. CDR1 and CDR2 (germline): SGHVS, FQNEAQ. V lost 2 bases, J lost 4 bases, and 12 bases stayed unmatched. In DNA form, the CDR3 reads TGTGCCAGCAGCTTAACGATGAGGGCTAGCGGGGTTTACGAGCAGTACTTC. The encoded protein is CASSLTMRASGVYEQYF. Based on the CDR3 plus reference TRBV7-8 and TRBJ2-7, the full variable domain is GAGVSQSPRYKVAKRGQDVALRCDPISGHVSLFWYQQALGQGPEFLTYFQNEAQLDKSGLPSDRFFAERPEGSVSTLKIQRTQQEDSAVYLCASSLTMRASGVYEQYFGPGTRLTVT.

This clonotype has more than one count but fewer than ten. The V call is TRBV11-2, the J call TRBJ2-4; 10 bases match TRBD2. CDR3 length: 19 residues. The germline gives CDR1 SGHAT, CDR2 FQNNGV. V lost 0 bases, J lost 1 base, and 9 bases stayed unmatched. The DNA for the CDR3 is TGTGCCAGCAGCTTAGAGGGGACTAGCGCCTTTATGGCCAAAAACATTCAGTACTTC. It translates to CASSLEGTSAFMAKNIQYF.

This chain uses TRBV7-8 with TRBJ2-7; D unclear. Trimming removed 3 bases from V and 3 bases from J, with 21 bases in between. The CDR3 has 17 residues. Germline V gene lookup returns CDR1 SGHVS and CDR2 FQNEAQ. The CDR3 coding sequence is TGTGCCAGCAGCTTGACTCACCTAGGCCTCTCAAGCTACGAGCAGTACTTC. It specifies CASSLTHLGLSSYEQYF.

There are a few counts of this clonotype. The CDR3 nucleotides are TGTGCCAGCAGCTCACGCAGTCCCTCTGGGGCCAACGTCCTGACTTTC. Protein sequence: CASSSRSPSGANVLTF. V is TRBV7-3 and J is TRBJ2-6; no definite D call. The CDR3 is made up of 16 amino acids. V lost 4 bases to trimming and J lost 0 bases, with 10 bases between them. Germline CDR1 is SGHTA and CDR2 is FQGTGA.

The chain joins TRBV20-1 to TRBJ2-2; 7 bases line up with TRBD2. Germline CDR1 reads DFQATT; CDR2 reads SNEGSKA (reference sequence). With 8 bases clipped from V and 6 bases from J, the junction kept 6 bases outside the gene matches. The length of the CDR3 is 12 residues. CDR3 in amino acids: CSIPGGSGELFF. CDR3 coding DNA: TGCAGTATTCCGGGGGGTTCCGGGGAGCTGTTTTTT.

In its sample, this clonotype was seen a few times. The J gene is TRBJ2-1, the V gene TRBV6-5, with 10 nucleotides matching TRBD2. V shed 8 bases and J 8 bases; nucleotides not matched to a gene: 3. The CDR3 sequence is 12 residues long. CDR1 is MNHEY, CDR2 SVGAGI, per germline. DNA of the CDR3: TGTGCCAGCGGACTAGCGGACCATGAGCAGTTCTTC. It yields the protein CASGLADHEQFF.

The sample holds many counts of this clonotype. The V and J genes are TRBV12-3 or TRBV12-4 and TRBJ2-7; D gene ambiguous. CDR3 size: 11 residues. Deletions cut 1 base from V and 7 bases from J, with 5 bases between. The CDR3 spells CASSLGMEQYF. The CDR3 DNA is TGTGCCAGCAGTTTAGGTATGGAGCAGTACTTC.

DNA of the CDR3: TGTGCCAGCAGCCAACCCAGACTAGCGGGAGGGCCGGACGAGCAGTACTTC. It encodes CASSQPRLAGGPDEQYF. The rearrangement links TRBV4-2 to TRBJ2-7; 14 positions match TRBD2. The CDR3 has 17 residues. Germline CDR1 LGHNA, CDR2 YNFKEQ. J was trimmed by 5 bases and V by 2 bases; bases with no gene match: 8.

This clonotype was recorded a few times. Written as DNA, the CDR3 is TGTGCCAGCAGTGGGCAGGGGGCGCTGGGGGCCAACGTCCTGACTTTC. The encoded protein is CASSGQGALGANVLTF. V and J are TRBV28 and TRBJ2-6; TRBD1 matches 8 bases. Germline-derived CDR1 and CDR2 are MDHEN and SYDVKM. V trimming: 5 bases; J trimming: 4 bases; junction bases outside the gene matches: 7. The CDR3 is made up of 16 amino acids.

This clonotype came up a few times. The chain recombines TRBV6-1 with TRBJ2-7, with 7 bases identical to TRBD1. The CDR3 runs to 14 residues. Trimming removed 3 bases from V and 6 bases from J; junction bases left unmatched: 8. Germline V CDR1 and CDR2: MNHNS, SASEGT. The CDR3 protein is CASSERDRAPEQYF. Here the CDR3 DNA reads TGTGCCAGCAGTGAGCGAGACAGGGCGCCCGAGCAGTACTTC.

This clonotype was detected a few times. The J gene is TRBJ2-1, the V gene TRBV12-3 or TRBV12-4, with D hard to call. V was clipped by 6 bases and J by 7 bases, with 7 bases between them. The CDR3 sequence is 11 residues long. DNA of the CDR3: TGTGCCAGCAGAAACTTGAATGAGCAGTTCTTC. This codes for CASRNLNEQFF.

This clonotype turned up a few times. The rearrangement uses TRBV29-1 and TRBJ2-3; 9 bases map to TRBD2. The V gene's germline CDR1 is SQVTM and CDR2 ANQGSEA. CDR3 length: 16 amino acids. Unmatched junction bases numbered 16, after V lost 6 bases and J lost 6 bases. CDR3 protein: CSVGSLASGARDTQYF. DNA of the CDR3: TGCAGCGTGGGGTCACTTGCTAGCGGGGCTCGGGATACGCAGTATTTT.

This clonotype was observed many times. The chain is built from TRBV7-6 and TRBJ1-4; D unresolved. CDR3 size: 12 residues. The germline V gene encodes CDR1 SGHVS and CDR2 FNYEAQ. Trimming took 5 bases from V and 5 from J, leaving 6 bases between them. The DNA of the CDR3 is TGTGCCAGCAGCATCCAAAATGAAAAACTGTTTTTT. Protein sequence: CASSIQNEKLFF.

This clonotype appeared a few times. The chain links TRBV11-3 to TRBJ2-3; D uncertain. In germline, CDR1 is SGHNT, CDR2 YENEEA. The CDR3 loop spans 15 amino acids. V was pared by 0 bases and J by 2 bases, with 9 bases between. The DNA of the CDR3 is TGTGCCAGCAGCTTAGATCCGACGGCCACAGATACGCAGTATTTT. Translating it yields CASSLDPTATDTQYF.

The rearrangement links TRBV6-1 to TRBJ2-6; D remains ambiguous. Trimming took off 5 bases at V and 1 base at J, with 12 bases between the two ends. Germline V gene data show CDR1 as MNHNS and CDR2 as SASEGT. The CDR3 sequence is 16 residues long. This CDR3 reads CASSRSPGSGANVLTF. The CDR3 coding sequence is TGTGCCAGCAGTAGGAGCCCGGGTTCTGGGGCCAACGTCCTGACTTTC.

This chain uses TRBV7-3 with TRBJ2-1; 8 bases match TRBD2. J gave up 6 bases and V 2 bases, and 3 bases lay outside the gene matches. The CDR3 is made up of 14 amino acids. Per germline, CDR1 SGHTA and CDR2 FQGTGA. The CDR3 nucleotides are TGTGCCAGCAGCTTAGGACTAGCACCCAATGAGCAGTTCTTC. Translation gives CASSLGLAPNEQFF. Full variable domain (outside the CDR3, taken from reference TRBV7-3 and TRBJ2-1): GAGVSQTPSNKVTEKGKYVELRCDPISGHTALYWYRQSLGQGPEFLIYFQGTGAADDSGLPNDRFFAVRPEGSVSTLKIQRTERGDSAVYLCASSLGLAPNEQFFGPGTRLTVL.

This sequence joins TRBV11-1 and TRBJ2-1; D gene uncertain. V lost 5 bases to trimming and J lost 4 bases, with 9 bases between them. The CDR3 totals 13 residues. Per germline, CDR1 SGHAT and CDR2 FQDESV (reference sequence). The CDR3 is CASSPNRYNEQFF. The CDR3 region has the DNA TGTGCCAGCAGCCCTAACAGATACAATGAGCAGTTCTTC.

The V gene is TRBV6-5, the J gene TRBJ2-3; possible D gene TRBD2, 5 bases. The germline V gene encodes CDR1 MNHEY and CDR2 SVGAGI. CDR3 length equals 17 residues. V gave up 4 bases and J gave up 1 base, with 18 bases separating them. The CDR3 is CASSSPISGKGTDTQYF. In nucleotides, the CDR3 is TGTGCCAGCAGTTCCCCCATCTCGGGGAAGGGCACAGATACGCAGTATTTT.

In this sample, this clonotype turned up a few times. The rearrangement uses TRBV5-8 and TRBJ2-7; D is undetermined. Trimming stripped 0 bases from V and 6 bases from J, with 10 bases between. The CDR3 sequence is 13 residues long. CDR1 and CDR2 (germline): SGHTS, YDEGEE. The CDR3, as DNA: TGTGCCAGCAGCTTGGAAGACTGGAGCGAGCAGTACTTC. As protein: CASSLEDWSEQYF.

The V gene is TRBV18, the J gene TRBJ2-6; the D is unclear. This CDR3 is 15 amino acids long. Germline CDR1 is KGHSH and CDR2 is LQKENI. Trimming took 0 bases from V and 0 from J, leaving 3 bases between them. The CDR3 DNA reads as TGTGCCAGCTCACCACCAAGCTCTGGGGCCAACGTCCTGACTTTC. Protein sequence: CASSPPSSGANVLTF.

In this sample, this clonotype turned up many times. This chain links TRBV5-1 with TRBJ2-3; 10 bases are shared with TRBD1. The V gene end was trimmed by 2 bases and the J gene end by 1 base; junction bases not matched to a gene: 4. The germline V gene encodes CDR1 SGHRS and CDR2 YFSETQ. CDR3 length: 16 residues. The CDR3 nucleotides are TGCGCCAGCAGCTTTGGGACAGGGGATCGCACAGATACGCAGTATTTT. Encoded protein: CASSFGTGDRTDTQYF.

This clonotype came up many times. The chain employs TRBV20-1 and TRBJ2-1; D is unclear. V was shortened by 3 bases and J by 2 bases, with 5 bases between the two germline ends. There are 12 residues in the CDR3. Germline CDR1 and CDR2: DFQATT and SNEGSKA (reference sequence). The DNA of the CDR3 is TGCAGTGCTAGCGACACCTACAATGAGCAGTTCTTC. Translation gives CSASDTYNEQFF.

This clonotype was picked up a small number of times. The CDR3 protein is CASKTAGGSYNEQFF. The DNA for the CDR3 is TGCGCCAGCAAGACGGCGGGCGGCTCCTACAATGAGCAGTTCTTC. The V and J genes are TRBV5-1 and TRBJ2-1; weak D call: TRBD2 (5 bases). The CDR3 contains 15 residues. V shed 6 bases and J shed 0 bases, with 13 bases lying between them. Germline CDR1 SGHRS, CDR2 YFSETQ.

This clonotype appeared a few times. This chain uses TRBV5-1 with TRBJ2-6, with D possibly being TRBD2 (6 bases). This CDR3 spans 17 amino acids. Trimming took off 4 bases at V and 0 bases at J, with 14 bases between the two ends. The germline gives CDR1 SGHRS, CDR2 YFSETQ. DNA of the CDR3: TGCGCCAGCAGCCGGGACTTTTCCCCCTCTGGGGCCAACGTCCTGACTTTC. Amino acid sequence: CASSRDFSPSGANVLTF.

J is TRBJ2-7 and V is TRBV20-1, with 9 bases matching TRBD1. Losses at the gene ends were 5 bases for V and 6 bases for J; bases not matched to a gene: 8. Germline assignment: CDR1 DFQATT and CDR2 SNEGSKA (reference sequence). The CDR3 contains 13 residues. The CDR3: CSAPLQGAFEQYF. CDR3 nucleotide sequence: TGCAGTGCTCCACTACAGGGGGCTTTCGAGCAGTACTTC.

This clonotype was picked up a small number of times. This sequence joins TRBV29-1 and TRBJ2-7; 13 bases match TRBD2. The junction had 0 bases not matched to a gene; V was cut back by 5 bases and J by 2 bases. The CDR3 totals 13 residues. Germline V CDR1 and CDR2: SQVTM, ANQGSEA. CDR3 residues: CSVTSGRAYEQYF. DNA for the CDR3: TGCAGCGTTACTAGCGGGAGGGCCTACGAGCAGTACTTC.

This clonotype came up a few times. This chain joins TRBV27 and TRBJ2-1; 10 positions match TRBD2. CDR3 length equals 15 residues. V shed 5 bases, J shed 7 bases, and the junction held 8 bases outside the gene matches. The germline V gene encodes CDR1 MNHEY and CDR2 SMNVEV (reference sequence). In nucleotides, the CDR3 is TGTGCCAGCAGTCCCAGCGGGAGGGCCGTAAATGAGCAGTTCTTC. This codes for CASSPSGRAVNEQFF.

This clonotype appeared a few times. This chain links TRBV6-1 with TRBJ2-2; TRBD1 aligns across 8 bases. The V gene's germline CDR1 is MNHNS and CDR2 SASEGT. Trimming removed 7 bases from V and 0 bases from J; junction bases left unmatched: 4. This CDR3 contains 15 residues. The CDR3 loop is CASNPTGANTGELFF. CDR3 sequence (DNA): TGTGCCAGCAATCCGACAGGGGCGAACACCGGGGAGCTGTTTTTT.